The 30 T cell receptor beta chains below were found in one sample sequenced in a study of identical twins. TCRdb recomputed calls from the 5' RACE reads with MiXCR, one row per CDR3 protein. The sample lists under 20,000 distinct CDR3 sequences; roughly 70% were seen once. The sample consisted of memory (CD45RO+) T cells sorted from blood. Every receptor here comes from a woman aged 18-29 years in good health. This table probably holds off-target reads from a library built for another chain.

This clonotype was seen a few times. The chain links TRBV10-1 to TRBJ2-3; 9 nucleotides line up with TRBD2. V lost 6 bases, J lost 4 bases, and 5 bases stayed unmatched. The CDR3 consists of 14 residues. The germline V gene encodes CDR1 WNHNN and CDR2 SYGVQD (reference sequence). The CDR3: CASSPGLASDTQYF. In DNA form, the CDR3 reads TGCGCCAGCAGCCCAGGACTAGCGTCAGATACGCAGTATTTT.

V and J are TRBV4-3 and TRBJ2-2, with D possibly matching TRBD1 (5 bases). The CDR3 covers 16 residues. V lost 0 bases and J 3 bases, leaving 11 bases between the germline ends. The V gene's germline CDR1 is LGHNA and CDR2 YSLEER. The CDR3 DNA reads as TGCGCCAGCAGCCAAGATGGTGGGGCGGACACCGGGGAGCTGTTTTTT. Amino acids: CASSQDGGADTGELFF.

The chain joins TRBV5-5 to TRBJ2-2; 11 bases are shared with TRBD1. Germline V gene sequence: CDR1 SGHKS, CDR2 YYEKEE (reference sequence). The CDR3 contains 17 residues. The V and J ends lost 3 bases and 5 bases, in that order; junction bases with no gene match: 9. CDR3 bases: TGTGCCAGCAGCTCCCGGACAGGGGGCGTTAGGACCGGGGAGCTGTTTTTT. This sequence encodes CASSSRTGGVRTGELFF.

CDR3 coding DNA: TGCGCCAGCAGCCCGCCGGGGGGCCTAGCGGGAGGAAAGACCCAGTACTTC. Translation gives CASSPPGGLAGGKTQYF. J is TRBJ2-5 and V is TRBV5-1; TRBD2 matches 11 bases. CDR1 and CDR2 from the germline V gene are SGHRS and YFSETQ. Losses at the gene ends were 4 bases for V and 6 bases for J; bases not matched to a gene: 14. There are 17 residues in the CDR3.

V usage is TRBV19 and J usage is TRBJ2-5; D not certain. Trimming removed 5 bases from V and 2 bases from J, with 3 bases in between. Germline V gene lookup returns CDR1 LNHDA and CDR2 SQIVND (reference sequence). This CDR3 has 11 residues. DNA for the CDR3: TGTGCCAGTAGTCGACAAGAGACCCAGTACTTC. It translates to CASSRQETQYF.

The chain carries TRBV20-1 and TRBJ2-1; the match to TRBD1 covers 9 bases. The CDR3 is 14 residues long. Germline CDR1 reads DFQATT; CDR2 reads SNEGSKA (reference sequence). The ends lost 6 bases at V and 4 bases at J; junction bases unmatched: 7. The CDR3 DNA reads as TGCAGTGCCCCTTGGGGACAGGGATACAATGAGCAGTTCTTC. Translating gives CSAPWGQGYNEQFF.

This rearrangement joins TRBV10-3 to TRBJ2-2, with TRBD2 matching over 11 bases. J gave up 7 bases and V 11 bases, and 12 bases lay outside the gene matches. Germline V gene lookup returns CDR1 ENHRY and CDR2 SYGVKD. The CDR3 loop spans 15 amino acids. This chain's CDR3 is CAANSGRAPSGELFF. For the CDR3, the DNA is TGTGCCGCCAATAGCGGGAGGGCCCCAAGCGGGGAGCTGTTTTTT.

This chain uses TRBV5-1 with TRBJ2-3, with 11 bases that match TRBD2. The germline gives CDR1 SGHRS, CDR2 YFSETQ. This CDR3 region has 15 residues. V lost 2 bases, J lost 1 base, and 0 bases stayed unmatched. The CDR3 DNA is TGCGCCAGCAGCTTACTAGCGGGAGGCACAGATACGCAGTATTTT. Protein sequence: CASSLLAGGTDTQYF.

In DNA form, the CDR3 reads TGCAGCGTTGAAGACAGGGGTGAGACTTTCTTT. Translating it yields CSVEDRGETFF. The gene calls are TRBV29-1 and TRBJ1-1; TRBD1 is a possible D gene (6 bases). The CDR3 sequence is 11 residues long. Germline CDR1 reads SQVTM; CDR2 reads ANQGSEA. Trimming stripped 0 bases from V and 12 bases from J, with 11 bases between.

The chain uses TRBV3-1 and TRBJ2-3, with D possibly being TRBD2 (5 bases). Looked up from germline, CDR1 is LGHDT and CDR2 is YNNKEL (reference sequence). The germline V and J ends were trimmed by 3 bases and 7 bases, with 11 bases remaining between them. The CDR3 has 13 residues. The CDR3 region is CASSQDSAYTQYF. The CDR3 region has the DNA TGTGCCAGCAGCCAGGACTCCGCATATACGCAGTATTTT.

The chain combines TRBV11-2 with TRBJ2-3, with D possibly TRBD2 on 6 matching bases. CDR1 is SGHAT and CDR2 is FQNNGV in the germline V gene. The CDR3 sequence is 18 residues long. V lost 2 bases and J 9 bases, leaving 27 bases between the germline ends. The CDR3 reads CASSLRADQGLAIDTQYF. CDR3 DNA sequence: TGTGCCAGCAGCTTAAGGGCAGACCAGGGCCTAGCGATCGACACGCAGTATTTT.

The CDR3: CSLLAEYTDTQYF. The CDR3 DNA sequence: TGCAGCCTCCTTGCGGAGTACACAGATACGCAGTATTTT. The rearrangement joins TRBV29-1 to TRBJ2-3; no clear D gene. Germline V lookup: CDR1 SQVTM, CDR2 ANQGSEA. V lost 8 bases and J lost 2, with 14 bases in between. This CDR3 has 13 residues.

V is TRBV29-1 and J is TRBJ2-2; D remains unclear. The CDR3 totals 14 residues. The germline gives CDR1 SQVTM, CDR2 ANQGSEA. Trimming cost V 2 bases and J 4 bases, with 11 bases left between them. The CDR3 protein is CSVEFGDVTGELFF. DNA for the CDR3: TGCAGCGTTGAATTTGGGGATGTCACCGGGGAGCTGTTTTTT.

CDR3 DNA sequence: TGCGCCAGCAACAAAATGGCGGTGAACACTGAAGCTTTCTTT. It yields the protein CASNKMAVNTEAFF. The rearrangement links TRBV5-1 to TRBJ1-1; D not certain. V lost 6 bases and J 0 bases, leaving 12 bases between the germline ends. Germline CDR1 SGHRS, CDR2 YFSETQ. The CDR3 is made up of 14 amino acids.

The CDR3 spells CASSAYGGNYEQYF. DNA of the CDR3: TGTGCCAGCAGTGCCTATGGCGGGAACTACGAGCAGTACTTC. V and J are TRBV12-3 or TRBV12-4 and TRBJ2-7, with TRBD2 as a possible D gene (6 bases). This CDR3 region has 14 residues. The V and J ends lost 5 bases and 3 bases respectively, with 14 bases between them.

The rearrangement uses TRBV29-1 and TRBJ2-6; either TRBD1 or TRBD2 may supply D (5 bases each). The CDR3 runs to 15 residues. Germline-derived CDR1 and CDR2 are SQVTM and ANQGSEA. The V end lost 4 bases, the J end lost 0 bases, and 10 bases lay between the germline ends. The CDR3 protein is CSVGGVLSGANVLTF. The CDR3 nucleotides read TGCAGCGTTGGAGGGGTGCTCTCTGGGGCCAACGTCCTGACTTTC.

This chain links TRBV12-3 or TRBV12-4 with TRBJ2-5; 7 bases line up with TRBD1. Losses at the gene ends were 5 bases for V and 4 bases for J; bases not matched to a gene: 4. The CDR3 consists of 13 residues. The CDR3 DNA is TGTGCCAGCAGTAGAAACAGGGGAGAGACCCAGTACTTC. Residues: CASSRNRGETQYF.

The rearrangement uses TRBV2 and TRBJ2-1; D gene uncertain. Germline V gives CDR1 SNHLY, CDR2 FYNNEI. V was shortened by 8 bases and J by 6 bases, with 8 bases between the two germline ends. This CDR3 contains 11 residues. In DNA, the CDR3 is TGTGCCAGCTCCCCGGGCAATGAGCAGTTCTTC. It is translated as CASSPGNEQFF.

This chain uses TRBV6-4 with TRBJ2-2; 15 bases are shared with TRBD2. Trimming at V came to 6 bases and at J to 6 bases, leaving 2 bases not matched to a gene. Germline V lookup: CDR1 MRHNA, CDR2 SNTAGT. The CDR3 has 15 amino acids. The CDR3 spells CASRGLAGGSGELFF. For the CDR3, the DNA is TGTGCCAGCAGGGGACTAGCGGGAGGATCCGGGGAGCTGTTTTTT.

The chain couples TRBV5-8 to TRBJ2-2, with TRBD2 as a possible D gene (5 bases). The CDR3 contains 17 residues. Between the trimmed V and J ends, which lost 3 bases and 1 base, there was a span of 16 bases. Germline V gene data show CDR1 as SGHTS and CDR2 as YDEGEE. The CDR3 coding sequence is TGTGCCAGCAGCTCGGCCGGGGTGGTTATGAACACCGGGGAGCTGTTTTTT. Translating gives CASSSAGVVMNTGELFF.

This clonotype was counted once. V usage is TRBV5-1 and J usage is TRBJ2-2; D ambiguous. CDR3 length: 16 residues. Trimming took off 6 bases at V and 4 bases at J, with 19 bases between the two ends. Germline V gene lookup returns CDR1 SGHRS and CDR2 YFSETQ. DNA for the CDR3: TGCGCCAGCACCCCTCGTGGGAACGAAGGCACCGGGGAGCTGTTTTTT. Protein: CASTPRGNEGTGELFF.

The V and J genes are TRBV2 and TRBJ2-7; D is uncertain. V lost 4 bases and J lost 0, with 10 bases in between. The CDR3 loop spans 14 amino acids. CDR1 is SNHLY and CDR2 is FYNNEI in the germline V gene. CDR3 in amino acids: CASSGLGVSYEQYF. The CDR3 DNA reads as TGTGCCAGCAGTGGTCTTGGAGTCTCCTACGAGCAGTACTTC.

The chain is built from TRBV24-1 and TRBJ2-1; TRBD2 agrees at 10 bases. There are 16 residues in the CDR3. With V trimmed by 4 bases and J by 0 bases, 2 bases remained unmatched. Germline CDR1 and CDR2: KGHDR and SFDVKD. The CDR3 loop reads CATSEASGSSYNEQFF. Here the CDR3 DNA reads TGTGCCACCAGTGAGGCTAGCGGGAGCTCCTACAATGAGCAGTTCTTC.

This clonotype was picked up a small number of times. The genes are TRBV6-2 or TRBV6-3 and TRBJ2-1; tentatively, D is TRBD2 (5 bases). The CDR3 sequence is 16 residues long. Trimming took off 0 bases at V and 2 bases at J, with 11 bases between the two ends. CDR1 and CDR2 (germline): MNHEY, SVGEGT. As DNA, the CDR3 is TGTGCCAGCAGTTACTCATCTCTAGCAGCCTACAATGAGCAGTTCTTC. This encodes CASSYSSLAAYNEQFF.

The CDR3 DNA reads as TGTGCCAGCTCACCGCTAGGGAAAGAGACCCAGTACTTC. This codes for CASSPLGKETQYF. The chain has TRBV18 and TRBJ2-5; D is unresolved. The CDR3 has 13 amino acids. Germline CDR1 is KGHSH and CDR2 is LQKENI. V lost 3 bases, J lost 3 bases, and 8 bases lay in between.

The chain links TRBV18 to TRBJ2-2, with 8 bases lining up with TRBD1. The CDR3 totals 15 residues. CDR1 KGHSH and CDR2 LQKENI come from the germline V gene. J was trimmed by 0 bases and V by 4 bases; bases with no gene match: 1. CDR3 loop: CASSLDRANTGELFF. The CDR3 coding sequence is TGTGCCAGCTCACTGGACAGGGCGAACACCGGGGAGCTGTTTTTT. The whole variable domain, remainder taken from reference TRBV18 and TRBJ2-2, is NAGVMQNPRHLVRRRGQEARLRCSPMKGHSHVYWYRQLPEEGLKFMVYLQKENIIDESGMPKERFSAEFPKEGPSILRIQQVVRGDSAAYFCASSLDRANTGELFFGEGSRLTVL.

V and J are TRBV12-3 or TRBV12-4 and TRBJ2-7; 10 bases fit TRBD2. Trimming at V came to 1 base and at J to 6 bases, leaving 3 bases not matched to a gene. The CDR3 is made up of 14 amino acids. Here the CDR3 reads CASSLGLAGAEQYF. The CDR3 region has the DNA TGTGCCAGCAGTTTAGGGCTAGCGGGAGCCGAGCAGTACTTC.

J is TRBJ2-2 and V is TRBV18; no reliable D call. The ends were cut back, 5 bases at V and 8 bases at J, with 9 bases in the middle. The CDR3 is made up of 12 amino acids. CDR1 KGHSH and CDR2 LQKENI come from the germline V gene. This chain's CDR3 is CASSIRTGELFF. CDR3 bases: TGTGCCAGCTCAATACGCACGGGGGAGCTGTTTTTT.

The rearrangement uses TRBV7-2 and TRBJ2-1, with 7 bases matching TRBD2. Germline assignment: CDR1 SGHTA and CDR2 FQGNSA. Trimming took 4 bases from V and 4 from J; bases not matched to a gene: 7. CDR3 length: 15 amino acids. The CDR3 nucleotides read TGTGCCAGCAGCTCCTGGACTAGGGCGTACAATGAGCAGTTCTTC. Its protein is CASSSWTRAYNEQFF. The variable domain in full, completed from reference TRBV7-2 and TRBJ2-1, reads GAGVSQSPSNKVTEKGKDVELRCDPISGHTALYWYRQSLGQGLEFLIYFQGNSAPDKSGLPSDRFSAERTGGSVSTLTIQRTQQEDSAVYLCASSSWTRAYNEQFFGPGTRLTVL.

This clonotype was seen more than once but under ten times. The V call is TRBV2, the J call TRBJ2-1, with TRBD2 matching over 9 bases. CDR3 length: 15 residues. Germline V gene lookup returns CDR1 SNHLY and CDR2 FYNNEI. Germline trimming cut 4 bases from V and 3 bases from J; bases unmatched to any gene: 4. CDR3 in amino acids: CASSASGISYNEQFF. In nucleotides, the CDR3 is TGTGCCAGCAGTGCTAGCGGGATTAGCTACAATGAGCAGTTCTTC.